This TCR beta chain was retrieved from a study of Ad26.COV2.S vaccination and SARS-CoV-2 variants. Treatment meaning: roughly 19 received Ad26.COV2.S at low or high dose, single or two shots; several received placebo; per-sample allocation not given. Following the first vaccine or placebo injection, samples were taken on day 63. The method was immunoSEQ multiplex PCR; TCRdb's version includes in-frame clones alone and lacks a portion of them. The table includes around 300,000 clones, roughly 89% detected once. This CDR3 has 20 amino acids. CDR1 and CDR2 (germline): MNHEY, SMNVEV (reference sequence). The V end lost 5 bases, the J end lost 0 bases, and 26 bases lay between the germline ends.

Sequences were derived from peripheral blood, sampled in a trial of Ad26.COV2.S vaccine versus placebo. The source is a person between 18 and 60 years old who received the Ad26.COV2.S COVID-19 vaccine or a placebo. This chain connects TRBV27 to TRBJ2-1; perhaps TRBD2 as D (6 bases). The CDR3 bases are TGTGCCAGCAGTCCGCCACTAGCTTCTTATACCCTGAGCTCCTACAATGAGCAGTTCTTC. This codes for CASSPPLASYTLSSYNEQFF.